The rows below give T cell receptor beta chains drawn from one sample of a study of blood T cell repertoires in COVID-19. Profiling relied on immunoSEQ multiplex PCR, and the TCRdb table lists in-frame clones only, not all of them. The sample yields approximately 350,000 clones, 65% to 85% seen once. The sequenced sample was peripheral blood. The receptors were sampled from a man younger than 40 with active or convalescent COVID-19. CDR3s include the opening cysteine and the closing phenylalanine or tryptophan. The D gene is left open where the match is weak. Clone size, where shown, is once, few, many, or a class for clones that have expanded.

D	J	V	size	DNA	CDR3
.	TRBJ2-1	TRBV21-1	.	TGTGCCAGCAGCATTCACTTACCCATCTACAATGAGCAGTTCTTC	CASSIHLPIYNEQFF
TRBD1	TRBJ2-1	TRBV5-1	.	TGCGCCAGCAGCTTTCCCGGGACAGGGTACAATGAGCAGTTCTTC	CASSFPGTGYNEQFF
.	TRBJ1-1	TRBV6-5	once	TGTGCCAGCAGTTCCCTTCAGGCTGAAGCTTTCTTT	CASSSLQAEAFF
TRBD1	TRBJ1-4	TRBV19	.	TGTGCCAGTATTGGGGACAGGGGGAATGAAAAACTGTTTTTT	CASIGDRGNEKLFF
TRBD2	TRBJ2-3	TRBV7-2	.	TGTGCCAGCAGCTTAAGGCTAGCGGGAGTTCAGGCAGATACGCAGTATTTT	CASSLRLAGVQADTQYF
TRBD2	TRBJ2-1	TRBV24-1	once	TGTGCCACCAGTGACCCCGGACTAGCGGGGGGCAACTCCTACAATGAGCAGTTCTTC	CATSDPGLAGGNSYNEQFF
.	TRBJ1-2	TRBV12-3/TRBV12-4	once	TGTGCCAGCAGTTTCGGGGAATCTCTCTACTTC	CASSFGESLYF
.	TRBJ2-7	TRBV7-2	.	TGTGCCAGCAGCCCCTCAATGCGCGGGACCTACGAGCAGTACTTC	CASSPSMRGTYEQYF
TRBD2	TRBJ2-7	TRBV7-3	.	TGTGCCAGCAGCTTAAGGGCGGGAGGGCTCTACGAGCAGTACTTC	CASSLRAGGLYEQYF
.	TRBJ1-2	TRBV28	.	TGTGCCAGCAGTTTTGACAGAAACTATGGCTACACCTTC	CASSFDRNYGYTF
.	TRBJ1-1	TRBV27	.	TGTGCCAGCAGAATTTCCAAATACTCCAACACTGAAGCTTTCTTT	CASRISKYSNTEAFF
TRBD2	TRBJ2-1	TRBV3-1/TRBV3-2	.	TGTGCCAGCGGCGGGAGGGTTTACAATGAGCAGTTCTTC	CASGGRVYNEQFF
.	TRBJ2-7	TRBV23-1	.	TGCGCCAGCAGTTTCGACTCCTACCCCGCCTACGAGCAGTACTTC	CASSFDSYPAYEQYF
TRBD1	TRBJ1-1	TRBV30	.	TGTGCCTGGACCTCATGGGACAGGGGCGACACTGAAGCTTTCTTT	CAWTSWDRGDTEAFF
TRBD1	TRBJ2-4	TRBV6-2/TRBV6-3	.	TGTGCCAGCAGTGCCCGGGACAGGGGGGCCAAAAACATTCAGTACTTC	CASSARDRGAKNIQYF
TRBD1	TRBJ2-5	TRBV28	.	TGTGCCAGCAGTGCGGCTACCGGGACAGGGGTGGAGACCCAGTACTTC	CASSAATGTGVETQYF
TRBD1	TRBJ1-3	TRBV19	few	TGTGCCAGTAGTCAACTAACGGGACAGCTAAAGAGCTCTGGAAACACCATATATTTT	CASSQLTGQLKSSGNTIYF
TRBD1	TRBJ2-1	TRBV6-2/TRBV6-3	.	TGTGCCAGCAGTTACTTCGGACAGGCCGTCGATGAGCAGTTCTTC	CASSYFGQAVDEQFF
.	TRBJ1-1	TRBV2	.	TGTGCCAGCAGTGAAAAGACACTTAATGAAGCTTTCTTT	CASSEKTLNEAFF
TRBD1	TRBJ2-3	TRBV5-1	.	TGCGCCAGCAGCGGTTCAGGGGGCGAGACAGATACGCAGTATTTT	CASSGSGGETDTQYF
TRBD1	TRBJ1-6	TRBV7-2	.	TGTGCCAGCAGCTTAGCATTACAGGGGTCCTCACCCCTCCACTTT	CASSLALQGSSPLHF
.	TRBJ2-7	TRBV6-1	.	TGTGCCAGCAGTGAATGGGACTCTTCCTACGAGCAGTACTTC	CASSEWDSSYEQYF
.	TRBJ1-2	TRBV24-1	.	TGTGCCACCAGTGATTTAAGAGGGTATGGCTACACCTTC	CATSDLRGYGYTF
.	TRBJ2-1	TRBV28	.	TGTGCCAGCACAACAATAAAGACAATGGAAGTGGAGCAGTTCTTC	CASTTIKTMEVEQFF
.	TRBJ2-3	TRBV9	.	TGTGCCAGCAGCGTAACGGACTCGTTGGATACGCAGTATTTT	CASSVTDSLDTQYF
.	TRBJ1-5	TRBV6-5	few	TGTGCCAGCAGCCCAACAGGCGGAAACAATCAGCCCCAGCATTTT	CASSPTGGNNQPQHF
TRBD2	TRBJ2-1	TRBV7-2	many	TGTGCCAGCAGCTTAACGGGACTAGCGGGAGGGGAGCAGTTCTTC	CASSLTGLAGGEQFF
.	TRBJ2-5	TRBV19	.	TGTGCCAGCTCTGGGGCCCATAACCAAGAGACCCAGTACTTC	CASSGAHNQETQYF
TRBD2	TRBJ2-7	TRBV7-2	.	TGTGCCAGCAGCTTTCGACTAGCGGGAGACATCAAGGACTTC	CASSFRLAGDIKDF
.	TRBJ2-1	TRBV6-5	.	TGTGCCAGCAGTTTAAGGATAGGGAGTGAGCAGTTCTTC	CASSLRIGSEQFF
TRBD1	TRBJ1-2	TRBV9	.	TGTGCCAGCAGCGTCCTGGGACAGGGGGCGGGCTACACCTTC	CASSVLGQGAGYTF
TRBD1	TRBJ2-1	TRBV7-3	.	TGTGCCAGCAGCCCCTCGGGACAGTACTACAATGAGCAGTTCTTC	CASSPSGQYYNEQFF
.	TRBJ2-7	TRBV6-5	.	TGTGCCAGCAGTAACCGGGACAAGGTGTACTTC	CASSNRDKVYF
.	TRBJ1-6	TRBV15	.	TGTGCCACCAGCAGAGACGCAGGGCAGAATTCACCCCTCCACTTT	CATSRDAGQNSPLHF
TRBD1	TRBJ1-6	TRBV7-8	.	TGTGCCAGCAGCCCGCCGGGACAGCTGGCGCCCCTCCACTTT	CASSPPGQLAPLHF
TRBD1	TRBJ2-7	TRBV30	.	TGTGCCTGGAACCCGACAGGGTTTGGCGAGCAGTACTTC	CAWNPTGFGEQYF
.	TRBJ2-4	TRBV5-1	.	TGCGCCAGCAGCTTTGGGGGCGCCAAAAACATTCAGTACTTC	CASSFGGAKNIQYF
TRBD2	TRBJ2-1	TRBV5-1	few	TGCGCCAGCAGCTTGGGACTAGCGGGGGAAAATGAGCAGTTCTTC	CASSLGLAGENEQFF